This T cell receptor (beta chain) was obtained from a study of cytomegalovirus exposure and HLA in healthy donors. Study-level points and caveats: In a later analysis, DRB1 alleles had the most associated TCRs; HLA-C alleles the fewest.

With regard to this clone: What it recognizes is unknown.

Donors consisted of healthy bone marrow donors. The CDR3 spans 15 residues. CDR1 and CDR2 from the germline V gene are MDHEN and SYDVKM. J gave up 9 bases and V 3 bases, and 9 bases lay outside the gene matches. Primers for the PCR totalled 60 Vbeta and 13 Jbeta. Original data processing: Unique TCR beta chains numbered around 80 million in a later analysis, with around 10 million shared. TCRdb's copy holds only in-frame clones and misses some; the assay was immunoSEQ multiplex PCR. V, J and clone size are taken as reported in that table, and D and trimming were inferred from the DNA itself. The table shows approximately 140,000 clones, with roughly two thirds occurring only once.

The chain has TRBV28 and TRBJ2-3; TRBD2 aligns across 10 bases. The sequenced material came from PBMCs. This sequence was found in a human donor in good health. In nucleotides, the CDR3 is TGTGCCAGCAGTTTTTCTAGCGGGGGTGTCTTGACGCAGTATTTT. Protein: CASSFSSGGVLTQYF.